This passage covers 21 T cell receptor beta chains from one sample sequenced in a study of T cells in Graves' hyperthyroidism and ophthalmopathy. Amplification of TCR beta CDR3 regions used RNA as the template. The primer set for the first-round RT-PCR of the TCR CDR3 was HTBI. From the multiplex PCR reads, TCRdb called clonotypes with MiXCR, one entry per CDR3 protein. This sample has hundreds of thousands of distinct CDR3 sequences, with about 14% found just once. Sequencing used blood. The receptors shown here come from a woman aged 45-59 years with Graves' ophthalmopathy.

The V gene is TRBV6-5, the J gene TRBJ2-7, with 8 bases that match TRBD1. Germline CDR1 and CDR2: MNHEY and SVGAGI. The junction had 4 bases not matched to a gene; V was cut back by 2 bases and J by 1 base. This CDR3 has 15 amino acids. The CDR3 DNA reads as TGTGCCAGCAGTTACAGGACAGGGTCTTCCTACGAGCAGTACTTC. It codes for CASSYRTGSSYEQYF.

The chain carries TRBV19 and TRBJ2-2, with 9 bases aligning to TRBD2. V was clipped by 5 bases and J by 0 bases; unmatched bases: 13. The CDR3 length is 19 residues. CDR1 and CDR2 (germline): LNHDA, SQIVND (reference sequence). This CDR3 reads CASSPRLAVGDANTGELFF. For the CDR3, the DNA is TGTGCCAGTAGTCCAAGACTAGCGGTTGGGGATGCGAACACCGGGGAGCTGTTTTTT.

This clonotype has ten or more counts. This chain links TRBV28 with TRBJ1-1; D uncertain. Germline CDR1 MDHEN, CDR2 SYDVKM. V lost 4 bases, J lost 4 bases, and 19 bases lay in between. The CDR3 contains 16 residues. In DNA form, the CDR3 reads TGTGCCAGCAGTTCTATAATGGGGTTGGTTAGCACTGAAGCTTTCTTT. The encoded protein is CASSSIMGLVSTEAFF.

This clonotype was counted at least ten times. The CDR3 DNA sequence: TGTGCCACCAGTGATCCCCGGGGGGGGAACACTGAAGCTTTCTTT. Translated: CATSDPRGGNTEAFF. The genes are TRBV24-1 and TRBJ1-1; D might be TRBD1 (5 bases). Germline V gene sequence: CDR1 KGHDR, CDR2 SFDVKD. V was clipped by 3 bases and J by 1 base, with 11 bases between them. The CDR3 contains 15 residues.

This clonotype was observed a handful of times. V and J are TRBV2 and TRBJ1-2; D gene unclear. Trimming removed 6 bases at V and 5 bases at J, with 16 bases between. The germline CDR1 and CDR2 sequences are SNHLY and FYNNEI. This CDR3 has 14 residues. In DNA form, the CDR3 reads TGTGCCAGCAGCTTCCGAACAAGCTGGTATGGCTACACCTTC. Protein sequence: CASSFRTSWYGYTF.

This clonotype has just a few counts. The CDR3 region is CAWSALRGTQYF. Written as DNA, the CDR3 is TGTGCCTGGAGTGCCCTTCGGGGTACGCAGTATTTT. This chain links TRBV30 with TRBJ2-3; TRBD2 might be the D (5 bases). With 1 base removed from V and 8 bases from J, the gap between germline ends came to 10 bases. The germline CDR1 and CDR2 sequences are GTSNPN and SVGIG (reference sequence). The CDR3 contains 12 residues.

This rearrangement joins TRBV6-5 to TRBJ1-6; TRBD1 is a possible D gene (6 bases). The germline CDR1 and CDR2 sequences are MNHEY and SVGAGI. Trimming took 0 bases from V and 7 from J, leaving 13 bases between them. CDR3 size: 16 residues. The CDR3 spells CASSYSPGGPNSPLHF. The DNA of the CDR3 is TGTGCCAGCAGTTACTCGCCGGGGGGGCCAAATTCACCCCTCCACTTT.

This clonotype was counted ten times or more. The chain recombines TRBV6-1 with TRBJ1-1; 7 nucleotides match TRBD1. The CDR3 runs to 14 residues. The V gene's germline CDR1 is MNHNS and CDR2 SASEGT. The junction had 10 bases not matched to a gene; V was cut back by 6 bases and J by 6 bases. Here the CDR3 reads CASRRQGGVAEAFF. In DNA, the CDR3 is TGTGCCAGCAGAAGACAGGGAGGAGTAGCTGAAGCTTTCTTT.

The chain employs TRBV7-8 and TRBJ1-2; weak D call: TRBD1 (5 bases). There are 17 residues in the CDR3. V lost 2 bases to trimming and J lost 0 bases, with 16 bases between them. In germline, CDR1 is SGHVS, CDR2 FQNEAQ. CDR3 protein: CASSLSATAITNYGYTF. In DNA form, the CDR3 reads TGTGCCAGCAGCTTAAGCGCGACAGCAATCACTAACTATGGCTACACCTTC.

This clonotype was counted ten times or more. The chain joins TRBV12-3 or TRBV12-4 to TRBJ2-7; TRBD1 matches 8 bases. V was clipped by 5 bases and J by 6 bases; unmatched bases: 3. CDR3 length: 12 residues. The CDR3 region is CASSRDRGEQYF. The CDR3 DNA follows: TGTGCCAGCAGTCGCGACAGGGGCGAGCAGTACTTC.

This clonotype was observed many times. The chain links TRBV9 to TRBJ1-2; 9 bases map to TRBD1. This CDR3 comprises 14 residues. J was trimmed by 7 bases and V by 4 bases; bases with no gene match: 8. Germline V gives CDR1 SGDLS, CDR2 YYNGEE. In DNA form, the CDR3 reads TGTGCCAGCAGCATCCGATGGGACAGGGTTGGCTACACCTTC. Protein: CASSIRWDRVGYTF. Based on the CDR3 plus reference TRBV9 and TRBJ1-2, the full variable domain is DSGVTQTPKHLITATGQRVTLRCSPRSGDLSVYWYQQSLDQGLQFLIQYYNGEERAKGNILERFSAQQFPDLHSELNLSSLELGDSALYFCASSIRWDRVGYTFGSGTRLTVV.

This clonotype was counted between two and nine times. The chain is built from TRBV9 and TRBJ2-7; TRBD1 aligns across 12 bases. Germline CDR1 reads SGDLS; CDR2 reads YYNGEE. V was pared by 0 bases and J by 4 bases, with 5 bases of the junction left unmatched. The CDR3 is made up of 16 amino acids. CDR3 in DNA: TGTGCCAGCAGCGTAGACGGGACAGGGGGCGAGTACGAGCAGTACTTC. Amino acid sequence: CASSVDGTGGEYEQYF.

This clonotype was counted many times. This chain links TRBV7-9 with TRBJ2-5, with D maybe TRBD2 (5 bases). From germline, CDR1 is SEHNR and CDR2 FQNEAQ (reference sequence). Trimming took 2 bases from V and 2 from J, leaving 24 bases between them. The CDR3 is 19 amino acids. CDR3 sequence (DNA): TGTGCCAGCAGCTTAAAGTCGCTAGCAGATAATACTATTCAAGAGACCCAGTACTTC. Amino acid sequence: CASSLKSLADNTIQETQYF. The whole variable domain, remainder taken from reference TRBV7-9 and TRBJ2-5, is DTGVSQNPRHKITKRGQNVTFRCDPISEHNRLYWYRQTLGQGPEFLTYFQNEAQLEKSRLLSDRFSAERPKGSFSTLEIQRTEQGDSAMYLCASSLKSLADNTIQETQYFGPGTRLLVL.

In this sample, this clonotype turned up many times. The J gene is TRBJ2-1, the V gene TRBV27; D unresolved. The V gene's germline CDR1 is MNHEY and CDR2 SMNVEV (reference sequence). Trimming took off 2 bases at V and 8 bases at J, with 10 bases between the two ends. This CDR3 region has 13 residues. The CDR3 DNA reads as TGTGCCAGCAGTTTAAGAGTATGGGATGAGCAGTTCTTC. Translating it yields CASSLRVWDEQFF.

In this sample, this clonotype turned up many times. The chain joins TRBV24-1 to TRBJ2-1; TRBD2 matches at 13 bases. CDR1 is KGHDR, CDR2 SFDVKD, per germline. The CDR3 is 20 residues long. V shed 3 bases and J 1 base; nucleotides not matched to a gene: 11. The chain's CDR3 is CATSDRPGLAGRGSYNEQFF. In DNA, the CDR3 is TGTGCCACCAGTGATCGTCCGGGACTAGCGGGAAGAGGGTCCTACAATGAGCAGTTCTTC.

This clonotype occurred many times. The CDR3 spells CSARAKRQGPYGYTF. The CDR3 DNA follows: TGCAGTGCTAGAGCCAAGCGGCAGGGCCCCTATGGCTACACCTTC. V and J are TRBV20-1 and TRBJ1-2, with TRBD1 as a possible D gene (5 bases). With 1 base removed from V and 4 bases from J, the gap between germline ends came to 16 bases. In germline, CDR1 is DFQATT, CDR2 SNEGSKA (reference sequence). The CDR3 totals 15 residues.

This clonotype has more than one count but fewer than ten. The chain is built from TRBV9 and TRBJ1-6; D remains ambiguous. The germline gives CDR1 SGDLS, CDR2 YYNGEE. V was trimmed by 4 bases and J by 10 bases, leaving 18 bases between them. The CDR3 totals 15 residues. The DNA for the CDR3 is TGTGCCAGCAGCCCCCTTTCCGGCTTGGGATCACCCCTCCACTTT. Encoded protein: CASSPLSGLGSPLHF.

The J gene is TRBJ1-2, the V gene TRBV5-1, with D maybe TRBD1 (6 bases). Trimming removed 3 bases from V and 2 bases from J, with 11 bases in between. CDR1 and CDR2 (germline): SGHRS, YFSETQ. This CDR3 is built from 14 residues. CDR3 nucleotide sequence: TGCGCCAGCAGCTCTTTCGACAGGAACTATGGCTACACCTTC. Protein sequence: CASSSFDRNYGYTF.

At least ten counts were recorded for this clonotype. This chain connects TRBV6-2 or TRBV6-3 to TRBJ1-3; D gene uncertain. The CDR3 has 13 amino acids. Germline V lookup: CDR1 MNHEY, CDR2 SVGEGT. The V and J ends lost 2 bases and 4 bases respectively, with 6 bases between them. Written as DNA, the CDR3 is TGTGCCAGCAGTTACCCGAGAGGAAACACCATATATTTT. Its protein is CASSYPRGNTIYF.

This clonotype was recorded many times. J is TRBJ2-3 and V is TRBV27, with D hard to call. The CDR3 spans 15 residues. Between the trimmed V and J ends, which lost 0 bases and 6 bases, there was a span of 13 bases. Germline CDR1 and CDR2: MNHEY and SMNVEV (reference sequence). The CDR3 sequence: CASSLSNIRVDTQYF. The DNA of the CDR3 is TGTGCCAGCAGTTTATCCAATATCAGAGTGGATACGCAGTATTTT.

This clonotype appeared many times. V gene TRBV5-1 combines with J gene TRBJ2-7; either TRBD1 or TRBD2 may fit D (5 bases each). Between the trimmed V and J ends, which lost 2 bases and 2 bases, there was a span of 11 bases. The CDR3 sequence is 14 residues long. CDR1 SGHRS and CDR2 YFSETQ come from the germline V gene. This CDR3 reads CASSFGAATYEQYF. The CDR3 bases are TGCGCCAGCAGCTTCGGGGCAGCTACCTACGAGCAGTACTTC.